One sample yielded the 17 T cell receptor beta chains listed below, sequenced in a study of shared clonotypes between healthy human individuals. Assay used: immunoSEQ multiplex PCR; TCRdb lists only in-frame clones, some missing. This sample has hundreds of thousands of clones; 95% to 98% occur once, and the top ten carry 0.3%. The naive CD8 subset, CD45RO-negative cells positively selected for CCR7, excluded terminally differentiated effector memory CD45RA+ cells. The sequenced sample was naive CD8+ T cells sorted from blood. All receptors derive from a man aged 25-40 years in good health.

The CDR3 nucleotides read TGCGCCAGCAGTGATGCGACTAGCGGTGATACGCAGTATTTT. It encodes CASSDATSGDTQYF. The rearrangement joins TRBV10-2 to TRBJ2-3, with 9 bases matching TRBD2. V dropped 3 bases and J dropped 6; count of bases not matched to a gene: 4. The CDR3 loop spans 14 amino acids. Germline V gives CDR1 WSHSY, CDR2 SAAADI.

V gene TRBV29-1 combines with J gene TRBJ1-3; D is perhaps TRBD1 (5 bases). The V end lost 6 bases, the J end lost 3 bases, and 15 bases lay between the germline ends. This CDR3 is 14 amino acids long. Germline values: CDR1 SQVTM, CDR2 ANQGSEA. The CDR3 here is CSVLPAGSGNTIYF. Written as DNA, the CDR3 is TGCAGCGTCCTCCCGGCAGGGAGTGGAAACACCATATATTTT. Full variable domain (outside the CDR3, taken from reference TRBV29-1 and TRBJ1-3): SAVISQKPSRDICQRGTSLTIQCQVDSQVTMMFWYRQQPGQSLTLIATANQGSEATYESGFVIDKFPISRPNLTFSTLTVSNMSPEDSSIYLCSVLPAGSGNTIYFGEGSWLTVV.

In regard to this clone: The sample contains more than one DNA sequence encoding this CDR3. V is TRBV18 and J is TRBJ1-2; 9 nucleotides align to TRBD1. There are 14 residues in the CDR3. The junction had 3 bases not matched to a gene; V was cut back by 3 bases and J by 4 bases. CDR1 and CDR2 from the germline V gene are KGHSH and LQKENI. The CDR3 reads CASSPGQGSYGYTF. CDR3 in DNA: TGTGCCAGCTCACCTGGACAGGGGAGCTATGGCTACACCTTC.

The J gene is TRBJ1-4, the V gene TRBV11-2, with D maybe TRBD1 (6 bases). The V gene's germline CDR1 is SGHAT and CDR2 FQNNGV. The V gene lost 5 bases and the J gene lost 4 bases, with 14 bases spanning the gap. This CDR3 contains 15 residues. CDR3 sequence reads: CASSPLGQLNEKLFF. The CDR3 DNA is TGTGCCAGCAGCCCCCTCGGACAGCTTAATGAAAAACTGTTTTTT.

The CDR3 region has the DNA TGTGCCTGCGCAGGAAACACCATATATTTT. Amino acids: CACAGNTIYF. The rearrangement joins TRBV7-2 to TRBJ1-3; no reliable D call. The ends were cut back, 11 bases at V and 4 bases at J, with 6 bases in the middle. The CDR3 totals 10 residues. CDR1 is SGHTA and CDR2 is FQGNSA in the germline V gene.

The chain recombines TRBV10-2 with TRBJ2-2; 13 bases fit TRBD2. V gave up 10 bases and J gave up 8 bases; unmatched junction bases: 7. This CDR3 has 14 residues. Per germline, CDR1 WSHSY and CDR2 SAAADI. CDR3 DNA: TGCGCCACAACTAGCGGGAGGGTTGAAGGGGAGCTGTTTTTT. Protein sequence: CATTSGRVEGELFF.

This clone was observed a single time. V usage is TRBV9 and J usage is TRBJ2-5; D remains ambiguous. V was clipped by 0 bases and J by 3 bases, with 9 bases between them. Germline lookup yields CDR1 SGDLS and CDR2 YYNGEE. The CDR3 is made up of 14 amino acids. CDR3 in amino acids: CASSVEGSEETQYF. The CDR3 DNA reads TGTGCCAGCAGCGTAGAGGGTTCGGAAGAGACCCAGTACTTC.

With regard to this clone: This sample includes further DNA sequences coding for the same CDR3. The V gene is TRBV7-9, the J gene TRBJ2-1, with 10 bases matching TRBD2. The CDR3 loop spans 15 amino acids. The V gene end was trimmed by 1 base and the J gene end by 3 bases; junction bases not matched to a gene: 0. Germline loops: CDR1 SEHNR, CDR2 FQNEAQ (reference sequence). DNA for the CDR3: TGTGCCAGCAGCTTAGGACTAGCGGGCTACAATGAGCAGTTCTTC. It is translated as CASSLGLAGYNEQFF.

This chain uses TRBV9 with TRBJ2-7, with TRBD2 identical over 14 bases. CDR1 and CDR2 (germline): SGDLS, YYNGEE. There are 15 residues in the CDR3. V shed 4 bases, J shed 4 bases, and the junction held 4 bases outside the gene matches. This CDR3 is CASSYGTSGSYEQYF. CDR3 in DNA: TGTGCCAGCAGCTACGGGACTAGCGGGAGTTACGAGCAGTACTTC.

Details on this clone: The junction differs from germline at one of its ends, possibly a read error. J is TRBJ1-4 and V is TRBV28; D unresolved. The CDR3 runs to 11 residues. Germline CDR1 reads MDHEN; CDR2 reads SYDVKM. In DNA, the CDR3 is TGTGCCAGCAGTTTATTGGTCCTTAAGATTTTT. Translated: CASSLLVLKIF.

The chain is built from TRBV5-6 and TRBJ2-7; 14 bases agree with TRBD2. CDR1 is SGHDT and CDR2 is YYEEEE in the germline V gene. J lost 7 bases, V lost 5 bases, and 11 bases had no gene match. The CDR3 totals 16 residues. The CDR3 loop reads CASSPTGTSGRIEQYF. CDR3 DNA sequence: TGTGCCAGCAGTCCCACCGGGACTAGCGGGAGAATTGAGCAGTACTTC. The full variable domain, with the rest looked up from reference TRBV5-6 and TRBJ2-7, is DAGVTQSPTHLIKTRGQQVTLRCSPKSGHDTVSWYQQALGQGPQFIFQYYEEEERQRGNFPDRFSGHQFPNYSSELNVNALLLGDSALYLCASSPTGTSGRIEQYFGPGTRLTVT.

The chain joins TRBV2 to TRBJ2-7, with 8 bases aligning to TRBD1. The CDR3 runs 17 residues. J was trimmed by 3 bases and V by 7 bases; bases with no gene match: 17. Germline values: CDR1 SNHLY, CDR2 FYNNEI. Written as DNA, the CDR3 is TGTGCCAGCACCGACCCCCCGACAGGGGTTCCACTCTACGAGCAGTACTTC. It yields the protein CASTDPPTGVPLYEQYF.

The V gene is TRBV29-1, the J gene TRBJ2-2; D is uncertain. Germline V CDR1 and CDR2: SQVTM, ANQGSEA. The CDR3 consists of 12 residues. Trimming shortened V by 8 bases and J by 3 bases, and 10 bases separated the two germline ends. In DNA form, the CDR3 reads TGCAGCCTTGTTTTAGACACCGGGGAGCTGTTTTTT. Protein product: CSLVLDTGELFF.

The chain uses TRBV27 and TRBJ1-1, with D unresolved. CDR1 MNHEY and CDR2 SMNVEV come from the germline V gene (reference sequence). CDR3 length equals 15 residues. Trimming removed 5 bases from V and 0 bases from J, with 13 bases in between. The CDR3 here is CASSTRGRMNTEAFF. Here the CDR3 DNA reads TGTGCCAGCAGTACCCGAGGCAGGATGAACACTGAAGCTTTCTTT.

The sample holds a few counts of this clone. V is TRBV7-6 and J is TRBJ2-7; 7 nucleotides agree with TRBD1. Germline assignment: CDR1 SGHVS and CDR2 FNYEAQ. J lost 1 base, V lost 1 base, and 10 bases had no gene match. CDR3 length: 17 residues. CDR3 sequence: CASSLGVATGTSYEQYF. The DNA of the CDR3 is TGTGCCAGCAGCTTAGGAGTAGCGACAGGGACATCCTACGAGCAGTACTTC.

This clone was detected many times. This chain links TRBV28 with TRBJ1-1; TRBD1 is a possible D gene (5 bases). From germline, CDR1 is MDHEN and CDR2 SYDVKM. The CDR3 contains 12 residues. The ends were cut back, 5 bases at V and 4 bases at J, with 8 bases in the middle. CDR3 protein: CASSRDVTEAFF. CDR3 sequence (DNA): TGTGCCAGCAGTCGGGACGTCACTGAAGCTTTCTTT.

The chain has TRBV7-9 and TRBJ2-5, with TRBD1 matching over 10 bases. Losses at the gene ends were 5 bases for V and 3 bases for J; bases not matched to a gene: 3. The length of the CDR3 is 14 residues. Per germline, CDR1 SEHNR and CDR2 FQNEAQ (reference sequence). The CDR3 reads CASSPGTGEETQYF. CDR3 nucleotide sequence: TGTGCCAGCAGCCCCGGGACAGGGGAAGAGACCCAGTACTTC.